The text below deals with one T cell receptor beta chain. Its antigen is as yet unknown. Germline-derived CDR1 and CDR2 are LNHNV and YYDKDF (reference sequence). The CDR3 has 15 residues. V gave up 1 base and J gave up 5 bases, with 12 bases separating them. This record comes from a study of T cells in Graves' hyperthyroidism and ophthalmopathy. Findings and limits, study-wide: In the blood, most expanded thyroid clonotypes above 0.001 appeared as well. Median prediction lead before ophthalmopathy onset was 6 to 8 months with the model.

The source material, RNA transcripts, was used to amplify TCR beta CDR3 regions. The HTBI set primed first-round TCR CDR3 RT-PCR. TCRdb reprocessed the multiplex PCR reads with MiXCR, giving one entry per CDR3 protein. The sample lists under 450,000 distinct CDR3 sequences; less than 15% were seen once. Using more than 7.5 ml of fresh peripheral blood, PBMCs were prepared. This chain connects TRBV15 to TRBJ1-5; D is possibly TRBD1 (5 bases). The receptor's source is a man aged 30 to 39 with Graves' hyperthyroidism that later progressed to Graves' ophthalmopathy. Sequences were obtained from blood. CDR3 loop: CATSRGQSTYQPQHF. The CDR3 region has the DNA TGTGCCACCAGCAGAGGACAGTCTACCTATCAGCCCCAGCATTTT.